A selection of T cell receptor beta chains follows, all from one sample in a study of blood T cell repertoires in COVID-19. Assay: immunoSEQ multiplex PCR; the TCRdb copy retains only in-frame clones and omits some. In the table there are roughly 200,000 clones, about 86% of which are singletons. Sequencing input: peripheral blood. Receptor source: a man in his fifties or sixties who had recovered from COVID-19. Each CDR3 is given with its conserved first and last residue. The D gene is left open where the match is weak. Clone size is stated in some rows and not others, as once, few, many or a class when expanded.

TRBV6-5	NA	NA	TRBJ1-1	TGTGCCAGCAGTTACCGGACGGTCAGGGAGGACACTGAAGCTTTCTTT	CASSYRTVREDTEAFF
TRBV4-3	NA	NA	TRBJ1-2	TGCGCCAGCAGCCAAGATCCGGCAGGGGCCTATGGCTACACCTTC	CASSQDPAGAYGYTF
TRBV10-1	TRBD2	NA	TRBJ2-7	TGCGCCAGCCACTCCGGGACTAGCGAAAACTCCTACGAGCAGTACTTC	CASHSGTSENSYEQYF
TRBV9	TRBD2	NA	TRBJ2-2	TGTGCCAGCAGCGTACAAGCGGGAGGGCGGGGCACCGGGGAGCTGTTTTTT	CASSVQAGGRGTGELFF
TRBV9	TRBD1	NA	TRBJ1-2	TGTGCCAGCAGCCCAAGGACAGGGACGCTGATCTATGGCTACACCTTC	CASSPRTGTLIYGYTF
TRBV18	NA	NA	TRBJ1-4	TGTGCCAGCTCACCAGTTTCCGGGGCAACTAATGAAAAACTGTTTTTT	CASSPVSGATNEKLFF
TRBV18	NA	NA	TRBJ2-3	TGTGCCAGCTCACCACCGCTGGGGGGAACAGATACGCAGTATTTT	CASSPPLGGTDTQYF
TRBV11-1	NA	NA	TRBJ2-7	TGTGCCAGCAGACGGCCACAGGTTGGTTACGAGCAGTACTTC	CASRRPQVGYEQYF
TRBV11-3	NA	NA	TRBJ2-7	TGTGCCAGCAGCTTAGGAGGGCCCTCCTACGAGCAGTACTTC	CASSLGGPSYEQYF
TRBV5-4	TRBD2	NA	TRBJ2-7	TGTGCCAGCAGCTTGGGGCGGGGGGGTAACTCCTACGAGCAGTACTTC	CASSLGRGGNSYEQYF
TRBV12-5	TRBD2	NA	TRBJ2-1	TGTGCTAGCCATAGCGGGGGGGATGGGAATGAGCAGTTCTTC	CASHSGGDGNEQFF
TRBV15	TRBD1	NA	TRBJ2-5	TGTGCCACCAGCATGGGATGGGAGACAGGGTTAAGGGAGACCCAGTACTTC	CATSMGWETGLRETQYF
TRBV7-3	TRBD2	NA	TRBJ2-1	TGTGCCAGCAGCTTAGTCCAGCGGGGCGCCTACAATGAGCAGTTCTTC	CASSLVQRGAYNEQFF
TRBV18	TRBD1	NA	TRBJ1-2	TGTGCCAGCTCACCACAGGGGACAGAACTTCGTGGCTACACCTTC	CASSPQGTELRGYTF
TRBV5-4	NA	NA	TRBJ1-1	TGTGCCAGCAGCTTGGCAGGGAAAAGCACTGAAGCTTTCTTT	CASSLAGKSTEAFF
TRBV9	NA	NA	TRBJ1-2	TGTGCCAGCAGCGTAGGTAACAGTAACTATGGCTACACCTTC	CASSVGNSNYGYTF
TRBV7-8	TRBD1	NA	TRBJ2-7	TGTGCCAGCAGCTTTGGGATATCAGGGGGCCCTCCCTACGAGCAGTACTTC	CASSFGISGGPPYEQYF
TRBV6-6	NA	NA	TRBJ2-7	TGTGCCAGCAGTTACTTTACCGGGACAACCACCCACGAGCAGTACTTC	CASSYFTGTTTHEQYF
TRBV24-1	TRBD1	NA	TRBJ2-2	TGTGCCACCAGTGATTGGACAGGGACATACACCGGGGAGCTGTTTTTT	CATSDWTGTYTGELFF
TRBV2	TRBD2	NA	TRBJ2-1	TGTGCCAGCAGTGGGGGCGGGGGGGCTTCTTCTTACAATGAGCAGTTCTTC	CASSGGGGASSYNEQFF
TRBV19	TRBD2	NA	TRBJ2-3	TGTGCCAGTAGCGGGAGTCGGACTAGCATAGATACGCAGTATTTT	CASSGSRTSIDTQYF
TRBV4-2	NA	NA	TRBJ1-6	TGTGCCAGCAGCCAAGGGGCCAGGGAGGGGAATTCACCCCTCCACTTT	CASSQGAREGNSPLHF
TRBV30	TRBD1	NA	TRBJ2-1	TGTGCTTCGAACAGGGGGAGCTCCTACAATGAGCAGTTCTTC	CASNRGSSYNEQFF
TRBV27	TRBD2	NA	TRBJ2-2	TGTGCCAGCAGAGGCGGGAGGGCCTTAGGGGAGCTGTTTTTT	CASRGGRALGELFF
TRBV6-1	NA	few	TRBJ1-2	TGTGCCAGCAGTGAATCCAAGAGTTGGTATGGCTACACCTTC	CASSESKSWYGYTF
TRBV18	TRBD1	NA	TRBJ1-3	TGTGCCAGCTCACCGGGACAGGGAGGAAACACCATATATTTT	CASSPGQGGNTIYF
TRBV19	NA	NA	TRBJ1-1	TGTGCCAGTAGTCCAGGCCCCGCTGAAGCTTTCTTT	CASSPGPAEAFF
TRBV6-6	NA	once	TRBJ2-3	TGTGCCAGCAGTCCTATGAGTTCTAGCACAGATACGCAGTATTTT	CASSPMSSSTDTQYF
TRBV30	TRBD1	once	TRBJ1-2	TGTGCCTATCGGGGGGACAGGGGGCAATTATACACCTTC	CAYRGDRGQLYTF
TRBV4-3	NA	NA	TRBJ2-5	TGCGCCAGCAGCCAAGATCCAGCTAGACAAGAGACCCAGTACTTC	CASSQDPARQETQYF
TRBV6-4	TRBD2	NA	TRBJ2-1	TGTGCCAGCAGTGACTGTACTAGCGGGCAAGCCTACAATGAGCAGTTCTTC	CASSDCTSGQAYNEQFF
TRBV5-4	NA	NA	TRBJ2-7	TGTGCCAGCAGCTTGGACGGCGGGGTCACCTACGAGCAGTACTTC	CASSLDGGVTYEQYF